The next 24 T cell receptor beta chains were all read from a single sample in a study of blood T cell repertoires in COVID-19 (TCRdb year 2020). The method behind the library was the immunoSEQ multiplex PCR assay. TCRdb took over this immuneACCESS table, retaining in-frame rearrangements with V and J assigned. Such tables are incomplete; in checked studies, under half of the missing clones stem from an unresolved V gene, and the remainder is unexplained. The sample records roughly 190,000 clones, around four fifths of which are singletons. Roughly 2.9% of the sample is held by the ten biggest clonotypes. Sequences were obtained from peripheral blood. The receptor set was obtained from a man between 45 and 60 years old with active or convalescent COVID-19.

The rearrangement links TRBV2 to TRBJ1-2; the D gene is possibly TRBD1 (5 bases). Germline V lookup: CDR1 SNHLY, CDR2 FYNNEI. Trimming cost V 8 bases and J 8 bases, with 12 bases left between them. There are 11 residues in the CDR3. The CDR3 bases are TGTGCCAGCGACAGTCCTGAAGGCTACACCTTC. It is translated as CASDSPEGYTF.

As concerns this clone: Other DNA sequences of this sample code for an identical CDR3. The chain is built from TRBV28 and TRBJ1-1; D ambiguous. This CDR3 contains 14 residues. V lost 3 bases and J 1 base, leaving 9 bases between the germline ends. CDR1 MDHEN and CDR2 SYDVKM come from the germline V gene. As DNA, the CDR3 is TGTGCCAGCAGTTTCGGTGATAGGAACACTGAAGCTTTCTTT. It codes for CASSFGDRNTEAFF.

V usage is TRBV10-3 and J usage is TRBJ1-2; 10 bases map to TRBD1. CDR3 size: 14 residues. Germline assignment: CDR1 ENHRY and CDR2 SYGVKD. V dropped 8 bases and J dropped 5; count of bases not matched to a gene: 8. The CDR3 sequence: CAIPGGQGNYGYTF. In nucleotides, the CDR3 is TGTGCCATCCCGGGGGGACAGGGGAATTATGGCTACACCTTC.

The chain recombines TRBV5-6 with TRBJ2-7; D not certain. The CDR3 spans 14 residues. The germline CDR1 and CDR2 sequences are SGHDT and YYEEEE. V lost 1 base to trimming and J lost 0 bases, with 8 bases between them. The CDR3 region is CASSLIGSSYEQYF. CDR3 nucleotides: TGTGCCAGCAGCTTGATTGGCAGCTCCTACGAGCAGTACTTC.

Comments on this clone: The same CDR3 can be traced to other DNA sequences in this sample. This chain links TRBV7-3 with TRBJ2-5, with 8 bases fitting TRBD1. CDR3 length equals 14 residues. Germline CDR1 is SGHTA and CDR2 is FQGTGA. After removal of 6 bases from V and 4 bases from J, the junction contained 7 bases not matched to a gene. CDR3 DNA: TGTGCCAGCAGTCTTCAGGGGGCGGGAGAGACCCAGTACTTC. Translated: CASSLQGAGETQYF.

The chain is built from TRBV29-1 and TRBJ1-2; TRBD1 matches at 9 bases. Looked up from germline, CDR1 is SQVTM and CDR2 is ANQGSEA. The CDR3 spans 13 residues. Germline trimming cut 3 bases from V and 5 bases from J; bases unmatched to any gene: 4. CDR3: CSVEQTGGYGYTF. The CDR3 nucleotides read TGCAGCGTTGAGCAGACAGGGGGTTATGGCTACACCTTC.

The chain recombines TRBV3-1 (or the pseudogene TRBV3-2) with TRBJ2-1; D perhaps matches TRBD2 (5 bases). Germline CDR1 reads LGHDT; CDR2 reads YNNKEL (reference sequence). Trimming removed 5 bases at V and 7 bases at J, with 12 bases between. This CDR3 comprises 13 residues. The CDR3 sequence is CASSTRRINEQFF. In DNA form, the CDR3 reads TGTGCCAGCAGCACACGGAGGATTAATGAGCAGTTCTTC.

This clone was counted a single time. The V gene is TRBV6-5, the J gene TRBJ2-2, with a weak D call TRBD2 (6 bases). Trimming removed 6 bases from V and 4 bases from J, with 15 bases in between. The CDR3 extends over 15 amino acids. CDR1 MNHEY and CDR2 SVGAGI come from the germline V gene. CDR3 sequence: CASSLLGSGTGELFF. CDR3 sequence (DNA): TGTGCCAGCAGCCTACTCGGGAGCGGCACCGGGGAGCTGTTTTTT.

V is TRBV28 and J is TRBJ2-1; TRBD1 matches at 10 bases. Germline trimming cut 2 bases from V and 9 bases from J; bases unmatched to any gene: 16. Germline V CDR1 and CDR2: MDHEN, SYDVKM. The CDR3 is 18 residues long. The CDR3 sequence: CASSLLPFRDRGEGEQFF. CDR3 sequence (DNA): TGTGCCAGCAGTTTACTGCCATTCCGGGACAGGGGCGAGGGTGAGCAGTTCTTC. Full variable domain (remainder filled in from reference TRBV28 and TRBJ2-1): DVKVTQSSRYLVKRTGEKVFLECVQDMDHENMFWYRQDPGLGLRLIYFSYDVKMKEKGDIPEGYSVSREKKERFSLILESASTNQTSMYLCASSLLPFRDRGEGEQFFGPGTRLTVL.

CDR3 DNA: TGTGCCAGCAGCTTTCTCCGCGCCACTGAAGCTTTCTTT. It specifies CASSFLRATEAFF. The chain uses TRBV7-2 and TRBJ1-1; D is ambiguous. The CDR3 spans 13 residues. Trimming cost V 3 bases and J 4 bases, with 9 bases left between them. Germline assignment: CDR1 SGHTA and CDR2 FQGNSA. Full variable domain (remainder filled in from reference TRBV7-2 and TRBJ1-1): GAGVSQSPSNKVTEKGKDVELRCDPISGHTALYWYRQSLGQGLEFLIYFQGNSAPDKSGLPSDRFSAERTGGSVSTLTIQRTQQEDSAVYLCASSFLRATEAFFGQGTRLTVV.

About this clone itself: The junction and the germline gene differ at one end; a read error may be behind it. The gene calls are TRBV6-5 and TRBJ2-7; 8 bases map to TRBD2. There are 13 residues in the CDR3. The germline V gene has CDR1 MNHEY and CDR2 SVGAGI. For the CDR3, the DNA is TGTGCCAGCAGTTACTCGGTCGGGGGGGTCGTGCACTTC. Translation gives CASSYSVGGVVHF.

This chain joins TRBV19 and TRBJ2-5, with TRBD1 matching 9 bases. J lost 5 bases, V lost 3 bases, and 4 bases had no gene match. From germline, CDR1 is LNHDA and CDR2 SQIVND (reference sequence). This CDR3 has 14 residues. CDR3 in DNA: TGTGCCAGTAGTATCGGGACAGGGAGGGAGACCCAGTACTTC. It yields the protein CASSIGTGRETQYF. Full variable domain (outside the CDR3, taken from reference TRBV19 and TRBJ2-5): DGGITQSPKYLFRKEGQNVTLSCEQNLNHDAMYWYRQDPGQGLRLIYYSQIVNDFQKGDIAEGYSVSREKKESFPLTVTSAQKNPTAFYLCASSIGTGRETQYFGPGTRLLVL.

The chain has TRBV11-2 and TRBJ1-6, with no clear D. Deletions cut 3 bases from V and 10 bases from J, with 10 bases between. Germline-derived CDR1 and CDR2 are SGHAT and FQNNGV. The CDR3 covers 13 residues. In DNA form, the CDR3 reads TGTGCCAGCAGCTTTCTCCCAGGATCACCCCTCCACTTT. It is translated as CASSFLPGSPLHF.

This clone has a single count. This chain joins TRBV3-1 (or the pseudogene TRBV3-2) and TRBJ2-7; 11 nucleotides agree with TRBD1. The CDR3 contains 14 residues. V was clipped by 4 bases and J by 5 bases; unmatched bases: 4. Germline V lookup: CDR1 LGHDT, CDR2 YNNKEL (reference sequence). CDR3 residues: CASSPGQGANEQYF. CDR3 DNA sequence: TGTGCCAGCAGCCCCGGACAGGGGGCAAACGAGCAGTACTTC.

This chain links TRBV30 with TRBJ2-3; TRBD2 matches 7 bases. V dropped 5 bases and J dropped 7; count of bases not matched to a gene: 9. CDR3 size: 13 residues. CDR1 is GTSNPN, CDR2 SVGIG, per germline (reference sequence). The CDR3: CAWQGLGLYTQYF. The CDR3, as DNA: TGTGCCTGGCAAGGACTAGGACTGTATACGCAGTATTTT.

In nucleotides, the CDR3 is TGTGCCACCAGCAGAGATTTGGAGAAGAATCAGCCCCAGCATTTT. This codes for CATSRDLEKNQPQHF. J is TRBJ1-5 and V is TRBV15; D is ambiguous. The CDR3 sequence is 15 residues long. V was cut by 0 bases and J by 4 bases, with 10 bases left in between. Per germline, CDR1 LNHNV and CDR2 YYDKDF (reference sequence).

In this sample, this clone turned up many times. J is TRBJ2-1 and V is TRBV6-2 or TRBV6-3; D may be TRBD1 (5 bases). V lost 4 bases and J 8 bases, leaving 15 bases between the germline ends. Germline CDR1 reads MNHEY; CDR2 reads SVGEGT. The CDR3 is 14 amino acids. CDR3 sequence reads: CASSWQDKGDEQFF. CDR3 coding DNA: TGTGCCAGCAGTTGGCAGGACAAAGGCGATGAGCAGTTCTTC.

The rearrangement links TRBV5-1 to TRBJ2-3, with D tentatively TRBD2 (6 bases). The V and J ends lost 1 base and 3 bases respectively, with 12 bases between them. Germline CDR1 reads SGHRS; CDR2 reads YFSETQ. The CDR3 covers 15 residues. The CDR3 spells CASSLLRGETDTQYF. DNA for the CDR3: TGCGCCAGCAGCTTGTTGCGGGGTGAGACAGATACGCAGTATTTT.

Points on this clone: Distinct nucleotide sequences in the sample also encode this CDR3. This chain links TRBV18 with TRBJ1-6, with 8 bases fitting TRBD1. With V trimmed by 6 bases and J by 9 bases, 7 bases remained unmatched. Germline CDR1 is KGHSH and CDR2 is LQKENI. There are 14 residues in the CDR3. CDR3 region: CASSPGGDGSPLHF. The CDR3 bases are TGTGCCAGCTCTCCAGGGGGCGACGGTTCACCCCTCCACTTT. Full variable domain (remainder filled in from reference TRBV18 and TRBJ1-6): NAGVMQNPRHLVRRRGQEARLRCSPMKGHSHVYWYRQLPEEGLKFMVYLQKENIIDESGMPKERFSAEFPKEGPSILRIQQVVRGDSAAYFCASSPGGDGSPLHFGNGTRLTVT.

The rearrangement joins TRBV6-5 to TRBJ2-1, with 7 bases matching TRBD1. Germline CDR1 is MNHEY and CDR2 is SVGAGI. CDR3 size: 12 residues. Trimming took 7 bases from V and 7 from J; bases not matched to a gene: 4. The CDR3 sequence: CASKPGGNEQFF. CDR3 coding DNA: TGTGCCAGCAAGCCAGGGGGAAATGAGCAGTTCTTC.

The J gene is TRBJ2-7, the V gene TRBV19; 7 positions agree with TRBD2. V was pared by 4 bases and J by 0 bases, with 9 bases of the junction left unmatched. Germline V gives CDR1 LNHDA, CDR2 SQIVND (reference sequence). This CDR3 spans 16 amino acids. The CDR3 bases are TGTGCCAGTAGTAGGTCGGCTAGCGGTCCCTCCTACGAGCAGTACTTC. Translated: CASSRSASGPSYEQYF.

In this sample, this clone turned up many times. CDR3 region: CASSQERGSGGQNEQFF. CDR3 nucleotides: TGCGCCAGCAGCCAAGAAAGGGGATCGGGGGGGCAGAATGAGCAGTTCTTC. The rearrangement links TRBV4-1 to TRBJ2-1, with 8 bases fitting TRBD2. Per the germline V gene, CDR1 is MGHRA and CDR2 is YSYEKL. The CDR3 sequence is 17 residues long. The V gene end was trimmed by 0 bases and the J gene end by 7 bases; junction bases not matched to a gene: 11.

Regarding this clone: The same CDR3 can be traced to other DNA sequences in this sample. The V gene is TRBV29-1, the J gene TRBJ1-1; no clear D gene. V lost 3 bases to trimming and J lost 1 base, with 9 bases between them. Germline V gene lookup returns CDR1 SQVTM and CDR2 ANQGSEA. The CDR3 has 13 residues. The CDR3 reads CSVERSSNTEAFF. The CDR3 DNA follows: TGCAGCGTTGAGCGGAGCTCGAACACTGAAGCTTTCTTT. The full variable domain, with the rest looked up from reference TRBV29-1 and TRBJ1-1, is SAVISQKPSRDICQRGTSLTIQCQVDSQVTMMFWYRQQPGQSLTLIATANQGSEATYESGFVIDKFPISRPNLTFSTLTVSNMSPEDSSIYLCSVERSSNTEAFFGQGTRLTVV.

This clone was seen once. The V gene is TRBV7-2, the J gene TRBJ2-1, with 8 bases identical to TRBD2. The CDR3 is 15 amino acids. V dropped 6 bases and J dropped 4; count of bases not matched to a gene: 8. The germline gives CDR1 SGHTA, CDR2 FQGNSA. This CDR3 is CASRAAGLVYNEQFF. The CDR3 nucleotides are TGTGCCAGCAGGGCAGCGGGACTAGTTTACAATGAGCAGTTCTTC.